The 16 T cell receptor beta chains below come from one sample, sequenced in a study of shared clonotypes between healthy human individuals. The method was immunoSEQ multiplex PCR; TCRdb's version includes in-frame clones alone and lacks a portion of them. The sample lists about 2.1 million clones; roughly 93% were seen once. Naive CD8 cells, CD45RO-negative and positively selected for CCR7, excluded terminally differentiated effector memory CD45RA+ cells. Sequenced material: naive CD8+ T cells from PBMCs. Every receptor here comes from a man aged 18 to 30 in good health. Some clones in this sample may be carry-over from other donors' samples.

The chain uses TRBV29-1 and TRBJ2-1, with 10 bases matching TRBD2. Unmatched junction bases numbered 3, after V lost 4 bases and J lost 3 bases. The CDR3 has 14 residues. The germline CDR1 and CDR2 sequences are SQVTM and ANQGSEA. The CDR3 coding sequence is TGCAGCGTTGTCTGGACTAGCGGCTACAATGAGCAGTTCTTC. This encodes CSVVWTSGYNEQFF.

This chain's CDR3 is CASSLWPGNPTEAFF. CDR3 in DNA: TGTGCCAGCAGCTTATGGCCAGGGAACCCCACTGAAGCTTTCTTT. V gene TRBV7-9 combines with J gene TRBJ1-1; TRBD1 might be the D (5 bases). CDR1 is SEHNR, CDR2 FQNEAQ, per germline (reference sequence). The length of the CDR3 is 15 residues. V was cut by 2 bases and J by 4 bases, with 14 bases left in between.

The chain couples TRBV13 to TRBJ2-2; no clear D gene. V was cut by 4 bases and J by 4 bases, with 16 bases left in between. The CDR3 consists of 16 residues. Germline V gene sequence: CDR1 PRHDT, CDR2 FYEKMQ (reference sequence). CDR3 bases: TGTGCCAGCAGCTCCCCCCCCGGGTCGAGCACCGGGGAGCTGTTTTTT. Protein: CASSSPPGSSTGELFF.

The chain uses TRBV19 and TRBJ2-7, with 8 bases identical to TRBD2. The germline V gene encodes CDR1 LNHDA and CDR2 SQIVND (reference sequence). This CDR3 region has 11 residues. Trimming took 9 bases from V and 3 from J; bases not matched to a gene: 1. CDR3 protein: CASGTSYEQYF. The CDR3 nucleotides are TGTGCCAGCGGGACTAGCTACGAGCAGTACTTC. The full variable domain, rest sourced from reference TRBV19 and TRBJ2-7, is DGGITQSPKYLFRKEGQNVTLSCEQNLNHDAMYWYRQDPGQGLRLIYYSQIVNDFQKGDIAEGYSVSREKKESFPLTVTSAQKNPTAFYLCASGTSYEQYFGPGTRLTVT.

The V and J genes are TRBV4-3 and TRBJ2-3; 7 bases match TRBD2. After removal of 3 bases from V and 2 bases from J, the junction contained 11 bases not matched to a gene. From germline, CDR1 is LGHNA and CDR2 YSLEER. The CDR3 runs 17 residues. CDR3 nucleotide sequence: TGCGCCAGCAGCCATAGGGAGGCTAGCGGTTACACAGATACGCAGTATTTT. Translating it yields CASSHREASGYTDTQYF.

This clone was observed a single time. The gene calls are TRBV10-1 and TRBJ2-2, with D hard to call. Trimming took 0 bases from V and 5 from J, leaving 13 bases between them. The CDR3 runs to 16 residues. Germline CDR1 reads WNHNN; CDR2 reads SYGVQD (reference sequence). CDR3 coding DNA: TGCGCCAGCAGTGAGTCAAACAGCTTAGGAACCGGGGAGCTGTTTTTT. Translation: CASSESNSLGTGELFF.

V gene TRBV10-3 combines with J gene TRBJ2-3; D remains unclear. The CDR3 length is 16 residues. Between the trimmed V and J ends, which lost 8 bases and 0 bases, there was a span of 18 bases. In germline, CDR1 is ENHRY, CDR2 SYGVKD. The CDR3 loop reads CAIRRTLNRSTDTQYF. CDR3 nucleotides: TGTGCCATCCGGCGGACCTTGAATCGTAGCACAGATACGCAGTATTTT.

The J gene is TRBJ2-1, the V gene TRBV28; TRBD1 matches 7 bases. The V segment lost 2 bases and the J segment 3 bases; nucleotides outside the gene matches: 7. The CDR3 totals 16 residues. CDR1 is MDHEN and CDR2 is SYDVKM in the germline V gene. CDR3 amino acids: CASSLEGTAYYNEQFF. For the CDR3, the DNA is TGTGCCAGCAGTTTAGAGGGGACAGCTTACTACAATGAGCAGTTCTTC.

The chain uses TRBV7-2 and TRBJ2-7; the D is unclear. The germline V and J ends were trimmed by 3 bases and 2 bases, with 11 bases remaining between them. From germline, CDR1 is SGHTA and CDR2 FQGNSA. This CDR3 has 14 residues. The chain's CDR3 is CASSLVDLAYEQYF. DNA of the CDR3: TGTGCCAGCAGCTTGGTAGATCTGGCCTACGAGCAGTACTTC.

This clone has only one observation. The chain employs TRBV5-1 and TRBJ1-5; D unresolved. Trimming took off 0 bases at V and 2 bases at J, with 6 bases between the two ends. This CDR3 has 14 amino acids. In germline, CDR1 is SGHRS, CDR2 YFSETQ. CDR3 DNA sequence: TGCGCCAGCAGCTTGGAGTACGGCAATCAGCCCCAGCATTTT. The encoded protein is CASSLEYGNQPQHF.

In regard to this clone: One end of the junction varies from germline; a read error may be responsible. V and J are TRBV6-1 and TRBJ2-7; 10 bases match TRBD1. CDR1 and CDR2 (germline): MNHNS, SASEGT. This CDR3 contains 14 residues. Here the CDR3 reads CASREGTGAVEQYF. The DNA of the CDR3 is TGTGCCAGCAGAGAAGGGACAGGGGCGGTCGAGCAGTACTTC.

V is TRBV11-3 and J is TRBJ2-2, with TRBD1 as a possible D gene (6 bases). The CDR3 contains 18 residues. The V gene's germline CDR1 is SGHNT and CDR2 YENEEA. Trimming cost V 5 bases and J 6 bases, with 25 bases left between them. The CDR3 is CASSTRDNRLGEAGELFF. DNA for the CDR3: TGTGCCAGCAGCACCCGGGACAATCGATTAGGGGAAGCCGGGGAGCTGTTTTTT.

The CDR3 nucleotides are TGTGCCAGCAGTTACAAGTTGAACACTGAAGCTTTCTTT. Its protein is CASSYKLNTEAFF. This sequence joins TRBV6-6 and TRBJ1-1; no clear D gene. The CDR3 has 13 amino acids. The germline V gene encodes CDR1 MNHNY and CDR2 SVGAGI (reference sequence). V was clipped by 2 bases and J by 0 bases, with 4 bases between them.

This chain joins TRBV27 and TRBJ1-5; no firm D call. The germline V and J ends were trimmed by 6 bases and 7 bases, with 10 bases remaining between them. Per the germline V gene, CDR1 is MNHEY and CDR2 is SMNVEV (reference sequence). This CDR3 is built from 12 residues. CDR3 DNA: TGTGCCAGCAGGCAGTCAGGACAGCCCCAGCATTTT. This sequence encodes CASRQSGQPQHF.

The chain employs TRBV19 and TRBJ2-3; D is unresolved. The CDR3 spans 16 residues. Trimming removed 6 bases at V and 5 bases at J, with 21 bases between. In germline, CDR1 is LNHDA, CDR2 SQIVND (reference sequence). The CDR3 DNA sequence: TGTGCCAGTAGGCCGGTGGAATCCGGTCTTCGAGATACGCAGTATTTT. Protein sequence: CASRPVESGLRDTQYF.

This sequence joins TRBV27 and TRBJ2-1; the D gene is possibly TRBD1 (6 bases). Germline V gene lookup returns CDR1 MNHEY and CDR2 SMNVEV (reference sequence). Trimming left V 10 bases short and J 9 bases short, with 16 bases between. The CDR3 runs 12 residues. This CDR3 reads CATRTGYAEQFF. The CDR3, as DNA: TGTGCCACGCGAACAGGGTATGCTGAGCAGTTCTTC.